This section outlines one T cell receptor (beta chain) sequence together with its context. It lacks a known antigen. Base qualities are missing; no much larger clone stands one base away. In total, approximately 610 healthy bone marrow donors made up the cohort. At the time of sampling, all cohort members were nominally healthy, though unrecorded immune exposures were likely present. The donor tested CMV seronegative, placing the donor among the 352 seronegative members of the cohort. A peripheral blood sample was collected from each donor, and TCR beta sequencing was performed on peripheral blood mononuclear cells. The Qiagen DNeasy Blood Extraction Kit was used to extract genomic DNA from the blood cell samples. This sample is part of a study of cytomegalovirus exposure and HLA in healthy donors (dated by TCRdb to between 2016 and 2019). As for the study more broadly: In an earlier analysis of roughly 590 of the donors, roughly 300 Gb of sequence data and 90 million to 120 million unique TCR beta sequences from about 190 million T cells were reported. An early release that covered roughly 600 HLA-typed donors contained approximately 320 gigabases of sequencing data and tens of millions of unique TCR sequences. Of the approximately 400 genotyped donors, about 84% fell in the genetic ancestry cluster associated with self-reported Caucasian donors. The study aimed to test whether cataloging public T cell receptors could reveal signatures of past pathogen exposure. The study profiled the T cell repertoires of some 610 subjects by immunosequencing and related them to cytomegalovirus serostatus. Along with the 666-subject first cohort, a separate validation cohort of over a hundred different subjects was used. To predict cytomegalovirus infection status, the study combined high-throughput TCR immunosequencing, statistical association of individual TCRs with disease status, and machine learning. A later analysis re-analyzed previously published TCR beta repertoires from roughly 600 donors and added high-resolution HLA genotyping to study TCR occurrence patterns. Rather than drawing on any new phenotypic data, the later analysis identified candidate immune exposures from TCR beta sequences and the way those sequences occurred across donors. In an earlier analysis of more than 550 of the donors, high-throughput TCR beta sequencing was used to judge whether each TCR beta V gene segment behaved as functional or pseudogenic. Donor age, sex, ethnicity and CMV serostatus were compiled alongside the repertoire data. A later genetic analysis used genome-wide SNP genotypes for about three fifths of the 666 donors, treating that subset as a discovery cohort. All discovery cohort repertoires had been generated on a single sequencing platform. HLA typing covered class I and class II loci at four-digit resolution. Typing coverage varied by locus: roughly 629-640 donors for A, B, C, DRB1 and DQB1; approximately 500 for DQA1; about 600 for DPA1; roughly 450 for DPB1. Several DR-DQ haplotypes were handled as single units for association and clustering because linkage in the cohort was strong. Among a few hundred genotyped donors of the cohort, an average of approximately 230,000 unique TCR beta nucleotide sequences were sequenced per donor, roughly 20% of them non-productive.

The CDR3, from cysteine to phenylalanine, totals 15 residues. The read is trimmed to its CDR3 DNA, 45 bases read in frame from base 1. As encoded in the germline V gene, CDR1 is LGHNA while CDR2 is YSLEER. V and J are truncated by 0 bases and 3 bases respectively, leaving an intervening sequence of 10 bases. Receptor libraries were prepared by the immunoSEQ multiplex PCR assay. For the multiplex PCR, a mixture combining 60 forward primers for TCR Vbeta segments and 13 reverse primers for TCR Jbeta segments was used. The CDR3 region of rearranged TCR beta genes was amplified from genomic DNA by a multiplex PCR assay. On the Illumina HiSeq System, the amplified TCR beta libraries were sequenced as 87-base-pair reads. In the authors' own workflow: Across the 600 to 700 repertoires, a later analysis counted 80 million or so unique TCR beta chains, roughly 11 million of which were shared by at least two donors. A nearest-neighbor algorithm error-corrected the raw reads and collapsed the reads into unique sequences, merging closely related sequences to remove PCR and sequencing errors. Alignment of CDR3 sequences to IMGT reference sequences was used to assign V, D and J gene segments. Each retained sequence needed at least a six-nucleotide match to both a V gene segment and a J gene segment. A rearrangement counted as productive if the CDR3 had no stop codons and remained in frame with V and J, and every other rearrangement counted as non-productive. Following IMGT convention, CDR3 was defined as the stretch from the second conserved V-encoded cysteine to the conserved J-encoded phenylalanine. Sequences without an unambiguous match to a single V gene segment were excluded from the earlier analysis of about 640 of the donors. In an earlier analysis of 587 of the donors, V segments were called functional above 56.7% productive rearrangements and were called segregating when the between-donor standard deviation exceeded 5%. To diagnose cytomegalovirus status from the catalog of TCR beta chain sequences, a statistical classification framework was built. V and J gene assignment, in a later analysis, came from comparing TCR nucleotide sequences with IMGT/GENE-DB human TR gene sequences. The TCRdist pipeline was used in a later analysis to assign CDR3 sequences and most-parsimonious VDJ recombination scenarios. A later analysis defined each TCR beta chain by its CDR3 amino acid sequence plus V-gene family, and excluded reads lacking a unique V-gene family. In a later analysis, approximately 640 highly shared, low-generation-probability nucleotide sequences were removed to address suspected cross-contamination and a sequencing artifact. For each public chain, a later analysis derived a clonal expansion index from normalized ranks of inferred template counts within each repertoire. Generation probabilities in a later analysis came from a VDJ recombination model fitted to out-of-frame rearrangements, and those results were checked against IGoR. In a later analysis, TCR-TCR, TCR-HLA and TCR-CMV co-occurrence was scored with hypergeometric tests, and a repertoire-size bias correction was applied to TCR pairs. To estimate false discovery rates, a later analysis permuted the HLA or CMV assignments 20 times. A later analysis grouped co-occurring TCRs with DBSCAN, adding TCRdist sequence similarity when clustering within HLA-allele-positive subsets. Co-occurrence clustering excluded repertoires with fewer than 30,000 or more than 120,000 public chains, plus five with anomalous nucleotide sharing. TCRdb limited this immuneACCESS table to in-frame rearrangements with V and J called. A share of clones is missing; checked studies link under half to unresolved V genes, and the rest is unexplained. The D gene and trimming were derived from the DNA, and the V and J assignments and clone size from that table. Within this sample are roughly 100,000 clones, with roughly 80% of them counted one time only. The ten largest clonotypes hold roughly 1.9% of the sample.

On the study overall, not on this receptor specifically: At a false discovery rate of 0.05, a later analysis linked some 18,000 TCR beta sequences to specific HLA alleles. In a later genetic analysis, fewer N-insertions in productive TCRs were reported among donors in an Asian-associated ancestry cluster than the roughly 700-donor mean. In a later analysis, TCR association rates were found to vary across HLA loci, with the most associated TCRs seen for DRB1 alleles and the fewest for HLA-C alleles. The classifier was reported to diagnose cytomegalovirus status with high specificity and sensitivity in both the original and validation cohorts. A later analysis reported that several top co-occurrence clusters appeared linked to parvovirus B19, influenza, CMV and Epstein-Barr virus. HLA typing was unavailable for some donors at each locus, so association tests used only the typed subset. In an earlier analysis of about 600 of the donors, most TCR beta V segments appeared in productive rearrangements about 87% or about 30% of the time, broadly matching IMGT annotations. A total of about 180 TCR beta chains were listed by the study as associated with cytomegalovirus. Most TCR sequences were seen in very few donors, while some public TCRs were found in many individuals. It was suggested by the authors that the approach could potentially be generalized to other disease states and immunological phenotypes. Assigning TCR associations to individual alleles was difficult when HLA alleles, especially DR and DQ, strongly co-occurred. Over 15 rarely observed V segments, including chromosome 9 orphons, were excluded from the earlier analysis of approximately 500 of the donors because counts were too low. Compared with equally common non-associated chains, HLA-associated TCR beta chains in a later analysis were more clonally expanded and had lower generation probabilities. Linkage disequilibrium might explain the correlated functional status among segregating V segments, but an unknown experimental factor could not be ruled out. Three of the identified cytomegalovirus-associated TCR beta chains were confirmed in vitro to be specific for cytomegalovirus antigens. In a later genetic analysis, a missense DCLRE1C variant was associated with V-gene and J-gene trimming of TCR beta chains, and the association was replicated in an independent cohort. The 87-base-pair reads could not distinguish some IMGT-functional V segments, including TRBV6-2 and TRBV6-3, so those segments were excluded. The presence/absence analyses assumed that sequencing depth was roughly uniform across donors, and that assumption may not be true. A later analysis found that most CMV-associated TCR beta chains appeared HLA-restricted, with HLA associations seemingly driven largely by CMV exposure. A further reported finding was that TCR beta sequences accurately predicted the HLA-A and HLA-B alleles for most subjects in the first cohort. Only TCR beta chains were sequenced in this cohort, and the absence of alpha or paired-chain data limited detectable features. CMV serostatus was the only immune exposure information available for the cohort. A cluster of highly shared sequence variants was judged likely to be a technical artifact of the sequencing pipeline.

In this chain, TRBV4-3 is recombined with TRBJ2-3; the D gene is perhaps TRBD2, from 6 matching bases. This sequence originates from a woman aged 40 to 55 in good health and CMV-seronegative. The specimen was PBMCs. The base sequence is TGCGCCAGCAGCCAAGATGGGGGGATGACAGATACGCAGTATTTT. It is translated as CASSQDGGMTDTQYF.